This passage covers 5 T cell receptor beta chains from one sample sequenced in a study of shared clonotypes between healthy human individuals. TCRdb's copy holds only in-frame clones and misses some; the assay was immunoSEQ multiplex PCR. The repertoire consists of some 600,000 clones, with 96% occurring once and the leading ten covering 0.095% to 0.13%. Naivety among CD8 cells was defined by CD45RO negativity and positive CCR7 selection, thereby excluding terminally differentiated effector memory CD45RA+ cells. Sequenced input: naive CD8+ T cells sorted from blood. Every receptor here comes from a woman in her 30s in good health.

This rearrangement joins TRBV4-2 to TRBJ1-5; a possible D gene is TRBD1 (6 bases). This CDR3 is 15 amino acids long. Trimming left V 4 bases short and J 4 bases short, with 14 bases between. Germline lookup yields CDR1 LGHNA and CDR2 YNFKEQ. The CDR3 is CASSLARDTNQPQHF. CDR3 nucleotide sequence: TGTGCCAGCAGCCTAGCGAGGGACACAAATCAGCCCCAGCATTTT.

The chain carries TRBV28 and TRBJ1-6; D is ambiguous. V was cut by 5 bases and J by 19 bases, with 18 bases left in between. The germline V gene encodes CDR1 MDHEN and CDR2 SYDVKM. There are 12 residues in the CDR3. The CDR3 bases are TGTGCCAGCAGTCCCCAGAGGCGGGGAGAACACTTT. Translation: CASSPQRRGEHF.

CDR3 amino acids: CASSFIFGAGQGVTEAFF. For the CDR3, the DNA is TGTGCCAGCAGCTTTATATTTGGGGCGGGACAGGGGGTCACTGAAGCTTTCTTT. V is TRBV5-8 and J is TRBJ1-1, with 11 nucleotides matching TRBD1. The CDR3 spans 18 residues. CDR1 SGHTS and CDR2 YDEGEE come from the germline V gene. Unmatched junction bases numbered 13, after V lost 2 bases and J lost 4 bases.

The rearrangement joins TRBV6-1 to TRBJ2-3; D remains ambiguous. CDR3 length: 14 residues. Per germline, CDR1 MNHNS and CDR2 SASEGT. V was trimmed by 6 bases and J by 5 bases, leaving 15 bases between them. The CDR3 DNA follows: TGTGCCAGCAGCTTACACCCGATTCGAGATACGCAGTATTTT. Its protein product is CASSLHPIRDTQYF.

The chain has TRBV4-1 and TRBJ2-1; D may match TRBD1 or TRBD2 (5 bases each). The germline CDR1 and CDR2 sequences are MGHRA and YSYEKL. V was cut by 1 base and J by 5 bases, with 12 bases left in between. This CDR3 comprises 15 residues. CDR3: CASSQASGRHNEQFF. The CDR3 bases are TGCGCCAGCAGCCAAGCTTCGGGACGTCACAATGAGCAGTTCTTC.